This TCR beta chain was sequenced during a study of T cells in Graves' hyperthyroidism and ophthalmopathy (dated by TCRdb to the late 2010s). Background on the whole study: Peripheral blood was sampled at the time of initial diagnosis, prior to any treatment. The roughly 100 discovery patients were randomly divided into training and test sets at a 7:3 ratio. Once sampling was done, hyperthyroidism patients were given methimazole at a starting dose of 30 mg daily, whereas ophthalmopathy patients were given high-dose intravenous methylprednisolone. The paper describes TCR Vbeta CDR3 sequencing of 130 to 150 peripheral blood samples, made up of around 41 ophthalmopathy patients, more than 70 hyperthyroidism patients and 17 progressor patients. In addition, the study compared T-cell repertoires in thyroid tissue and in blood from roughly six Graves' hyperthyroidism patients. Prospective prediction of ophthalmopathy was tested in an independent validation cohort of some 19 hyperthyroidism patients and 15 to 17 patients who later progressed to ophthalmopathy. A discovery cohort of about a hundred patients, 43 with Graves' ophthalmopathy and about 60 with stable Graves' hyperthyroidism, was used to find distinguishing TCR V-J signatures. Study-wide conclusions, independent of this receptor: Most expanded thyroid clonotypes (frequency above 0.001) were also found in blood, which suggests that blood repertoires may mirror thyroid immune responses. A 13 V-J signature model separated ophthalmopathy from stable hyperthyroidism, with 87.88% sensitivity and approximately 81% specificity in cross-validation and 80%/75% in testing. Sample size was not statistically predetermined, and investigators were not blinded to group allocation. In validation, the model predicted progression to ophthalmopathy with approximately 70% sensitivity and 72% to 85% specificity, a median of 6.5 months before onset.

In the ophthalmopathy patients, disease was moderately to severely active, with a Clinical Activity Score of 3 or more, a NOSPECS grade of 4 or more, and a duration of less than 3 months. Patients with uncontrolled infections, other autoimmune diseases, pregnancy or lactation were excluded. Diagnoses were based on clinical symptoms, serum thyroxine and TRAb, thyroid ultrasound and orbital computed tomography. PBMCs were separated from 8 to 10 ml of fresh peripheral blood using Ficoll-Paque density gradient centrifugation. Trizol reagent was used to extract total RNA, and RNA quality was then checked on an Agilent 2100 Bioanalyzer. The TCR beta CDR3 regions were amplified from RNA transcripts. For the first round of RT-PCR on the TCR CDR3, the HTBI primer set was used together with the Qiagen OneStep RT-PCR kit. Libraries were constructed in a second round of multiplex PCR, after which size selection and purification were performed. Libraries were sequenced paired-end with 100 bp reads on an Illumina HiSeq2000. Per the authors' processing: SOAPnuke was used to process the raw data, throwing out any read that contained adapters or uncalled bases, had a mean Phred below 15, or lacked an exact constant-primer or identifier match. COPE v1.2.5 was used to merge the high-quality paired reads, and each unique nucleotide sequence was defined as a clonotype. MiTCR v1.1 was used to align clonotypes to the IMGT TRBV, TRBD and TRBJ reference segments. The analysis included only V-J combinations with a frequency above 0.0001, which together covered about 99% of the repertoires. A TCS score was defined as the ratio of F50 (clonal expansion) to E x V (chaos), with BLOSUM62-based TCRdist applied between CDR3 peptides within each V-J. Welch's t-statistics and random forest reduced roughly 500 V-J features to roughly 13, which were used in a naive Bayes classifier (R e1071). TCRdb applied fastp at Q25 and MiXCR to the public reads, then kept only in-frame beta chains. Entries are consolidated by CDR3 protein sequence, retaining the most common genes and DNA. TCRdb, not the original authors, processed these V and J calls. The sample table lists about 500,000 distinct CDR3 sequences, more than 15% of them with a count of one. The top ten constitute 15% to 20% of the sample.

This clonotype was counted many times. Its cognate antigen has yet to be identified. No base quality values were provided; no much bigger clone lies one nucleotide off. This TCR derives from a woman aged 18-30 years with Graves' ophthalmopathy. The sample comprised blood.

This receptor carries the CDR3 CASSGGTGGVGGYTF. The DNA is as follows: TGTGCCAGCAGCGGCGGGACAGGGGGAGTGGGAGGCTACACCTTC. The chain was built from TRBV7-9 and TRBJ1-2, with 11 bases aligning to TRBD1. The CDR3 runs 15 amino acids, cysteine and phenylalanine included. Left in the record is the CDR3 DNA by itself, 45 bases read in frame from the first base. Relative to germline, V is missing 5 bases and J is missing 8 bases, with 10 bases of the junction outside any gene match. CDR1 and CDR2 are drawn from the germline V gene (reference sequence): SEHNR, FQNEAQ.